The 30 T cell receptor beta chains listed next were all sequenced from one sample in a study of blood T cell repertoires in COVID-19. The data were produced by immunoSEQ multiplex PCR, yet TCRdb's version contains in-frame clones alone and is incomplete. The data show over 80,000 clones, with 90% to 95% seen just once and approximately 1.6% held by the top ten. The material sequenced was peripheral blood. The receptors were sampled from a man aged 60 to 69 with acute or convalescent COVID-19.

The chain employs TRBV6-1 and TRBJ2-5; 13 nucleotides align to TRBD2. Germline CDR1 MNHNS, CDR2 SASEGT. The CDR3 spans 16 residues. With 2 bases clipped from V and 5 bases from J, the junction kept 5 bases outside the gene matches. For the CDR3, the DNA is TGTGCCAGCAGTGAAACCCGGACTAGCGGGAGTGAGACCCAGTACTTC. This encodes CASSETRTSGSETQYF.

V usage is TRBV11-3 and J usage is TRBJ1-3; D ambiguous. Germline V CDR1 and CDR2: SGHNT, YENEEA. The CDR3 contains 16 residues. V was clipped by 5 bases and J by 0 bases, with 14 bases between them. The CDR3 region is CASSQSPWSSGNTIYF. The CDR3 DNA is TGTGCCAGCAGCCAATCCCCCTGGAGCTCTGGAAACACCATATATTTT.

This chain links TRBV7-2 with TRBJ2-3; 7 bases map to TRBD2. The CDR3 runs 15 residues. The V and J ends lost 1 base and 3 bases, in that order; junction bases with no gene match: 4. Looked up from germline, CDR1 is SGHTA and CDR2 is FQGNSA. The CDR3 spells CASSLDWEGTDTQYF. The DNA for the CDR3 is TGTGCCAGCAGCTTAGACTGGGAGGGAACAGATACGCAGTATTTT.

This rearrangement joins TRBV14 to TRBJ2-5; D might be TRBD1 (5 bases). The V and J ends lost 6 bases and 4 bases respectively, with 9 bases between them. This CDR3 comprises 12 residues. The V gene's germline CDR1 is SGHDN and CDR2 FVKESK. The DNA for the CDR3 is TGTGCCAGCAGTCCTAGGGGAGAGACCCAGTACTTC. Its translation: CASSPRGETQYF.

This clone has just a few counts. V is TRBV28 and J is TRBJ1-6; no clear D. CDR1 MDHEN and CDR2 SYDVKM come from the germline V gene. The germline V and J ends were trimmed by 2 bases and 10 bases, with 9 bases remaining between them. The CDR3 is 13 residues long. CDR3 protein: CASSLGAKSPLHF. CDR3 sequence (DNA): TGTGCCAGCAGTTTAGGAGCAAAGTCACCCCTCCACTTT.

The rearrangement joins TRBV5-6 to TRBJ1-5; 7 bases align to TRBD1. V was clipped by 3 bases and J by 5 bases; unmatched bases: 11. The CDR3 spans 16 residues. Germline V gene data show CDR1 as SGHDT and CDR2 as YYEEEE. As DNA, the CDR3 is TGTGCCAGCAGCTACCGGACAGGAGCCACATATCAGCCCCAGCATTTT. Residues: CASSYRTGATYQPQHF.

CDR3 DNA: TGTGCCAGCAGCTCCTCCCTTCCAACAGGCTCTGGAAACACCATATATTTT. It specifies CASSSSLPTGSGNTIYF. The V gene is TRBV7-2, the J gene TRBJ1-3; tentative D call: TRBD1 (5 bases). CDR1 SGHTA and CDR2 FQGNSA come from the germline V gene. The V end lost 4 bases, the J end lost 0 bases, and 16 bases lay between the germline ends. The CDR3 runs to 17 residues.

The J gene is TRBJ2-5, the V gene TRBV11-2, with D perhaps matching TRBD2 (6 bases). Trimming pared 2 bases from V and 4 bases from J, leaving 17 bases between. CDR1 is SGHAT and CDR2 is FQNNGV in the germline V gene. The CDR3 has 16 amino acids. The CDR3 sequence is CASSLFAQGGGETQYF. Written as DNA, the CDR3 is TGTGCCAGCAGCTTATTCGCTCAGGGAGGAGGAGAGACCCAGTACTTC.

The V and J genes are TRBV14 and TRBJ2-5; 8 positions match TRBD2. The CDR3 sequence is 14 residues long. The V gene's germline CDR1 is SGHDN and CDR2 FVKESK. The junction had 10 bases not matched to a gene; V was cut back by 9 bases and J by 4 bases. CDR3 sequence (DNA): TGTGCCAGGTCCTCGCGGGAGGTCGGAGAGACCCAGTACTTC. It specifies CARSSREVGETQYF.

This rearrangement joins TRBV7-9 to TRBJ2-1, with 9 bases identical to TRBD1. Trimming removed 5 bases from V and 6 bases from J; junction bases left unmatched: 8. CDR1 is SEHNR and CDR2 is FQNEAQ in the germline V gene (reference sequence). The CDR3 contains 15 residues. The CDR3 loop is CASSPGQGRPNEQFF. The CDR3 nucleotides are TGTGCCAGCAGCCCAGGACAGGGGCGCCCCAATGAGCAGTTCTTC.

V gene TRBV7-2 combines with J gene TRBJ1-5; tentative D call: TRBD1 (5 bases). This CDR3 spans 15 amino acids. The V and J ends lost 3 bases and 0 bases respectively, with 9 bases between them. Germline V lookup: CDR1 SGHTA, CDR2 FQGNSA. The DNA for the CDR3 is TGTGCCAGCAGCTTTGGGGACTATAGCAATCAGCCCCAGCATTTT. Protein sequence: CASSFGDYSNQPQHF.

This clone has just a few counts. The CDR3 here is CASSQESRVQGGELFF. CDR3 coding DNA: TGTGCCAGCAGCCAAGAGTCCCGGGTACAGGGCGGGGAGCTGTTTTTT. The chain is built from TRBV3-1 (or the pseudogene TRBV3-2) and TRBJ2-2; D possibly corresponds to TRBD1 (6 bases). Germline-derived CDR1 and CDR2 are LGHDT and YNNKEL (reference sequence). Trimming shortened V by 0 bases and J by 7 bases, and 15 bases separated the two germline ends. The CDR3 covers 16 residues.

This clone was seen just once. J is TRBJ2-7 and V is TRBV10-2; a weak D match, TRBD2 (6 bases). The V end was cut by 8 bases, the J end by 6 bases, with 11 bases between. Per the germline V gene, CDR1 is WSHSY and CDR2 is SAAADI. CDR3 size: 11 residues. The DNA for the CDR3 is TGCGCCAGCCGGGACTCCCTCGAGCAGTACTTC. Residues: CASRDSLEQYF.

The rearrangement links TRBV5-6 to TRBJ2-7, with 9 bases aligning to TRBD1. Germline V gene data show CDR1 as SGHDT and CDR2 as YYEEEE. V gave up 5 bases and J gave up 6 bases; unmatched junction bases: 9. The CDR3 extends over 14 amino acids. CDR3 sequence: CASSPGTGHREQYF. The CDR3 DNA sequence: TGTGCCAGCAGTCCCGGGACAGGGCATCGCGAGCAGTACTTC.

The V and J genes are TRBV27 and TRBJ2-7, with TRBD2 matching over 12 bases. With 6 bases clipped from V and 3 bases from J, the junction kept 9 bases outside the gene matches. In germline, CDR1 is MNHEY, CDR2 SMNVEV (reference sequence). The CDR3 totals 16 residues. CDR3: CASSQLLAGGIYEQYF. The CDR3 region has the DNA TGTGCCAGCAGCCAACTTCTAGCGGGAGGGATCTACGAGCAGTACTTC.

The genes are TRBV12-3 or TRBV12-4 and TRBJ1-1; TRBD1 agrees at 7 bases. The junction had 8 bases not matched to a gene; V was cut back by 5 bases and J by 11 bases. CDR3 size: 12 residues. This CDR3 reads CASSLQGPRAFF. In DNA form, the CDR3 reads TGTGCCAGCAGTCTACAGGGGCCGCGGGCTTTCTTT.

This sequence joins TRBV5-4 and TRBJ2-5; the match to TRBD1 covers 12 bases. CDR3 length: 17 amino acids. Germline CDR1 reads SGHNT; CDR2 reads YYREEE (reference sequence). V gave up 1 base and J gave up 2 bases; unmatched junction bases: 6. The CDR3 nucleotides read TGTGCCAGCAGCTTGTTGGGGACAGGGGGCCCTCAAGAGACCCAGTACTTC. Protein sequence: CASSLLGTGGPQETQYF.

The V and J genes are TRBV5-6 and TRBJ2-1; 9 positions match TRBD1. The J segment lost 7 bases and the V segment lost 0 bases, leaving 11 bases of the junction unmatched. This CDR3 comprises 17 residues. Germline CDR1 reads SGHDT; CDR2 reads YYEEEE. CDR3 bases: TGTGCCAGCAGCTTGGGGGGGGCCGGGACAGGGAAAAATGAGCAGTTCTTC. Translated, it gives CASSLGGAGTGKNEQFF.

The V gene is TRBV9, the J gene TRBJ1-6; 9 bases line up with TRBD1. This CDR3 has 16 amino acids. CDR1 SGDLS and CDR2 YYNGEE come from the germline V gene. J lost 0 bases, V lost 3 bases, and 1 base had no gene match. Written as DNA, the CDR3 is TGTGCCAGCAGCGGGGGACAGGGCTCCTATAATTCACCCCTCCACTTT. It encodes CASSGGQGSYNSPLHF.

This clone was seen a handful of times. The chain links TRBV7-9 to TRBJ2-7; 7 nucleotides align to TRBD1. CDR3 length equals 14 residues. The germline V gene encodes CDR1 SEHNR and CDR2 FQNEAQ (reference sequence). J gave up 1 base and V 5 bases, and 5 bases lay outside the gene matches. The CDR3, as DNA: TGTGCCAGCAGCCGGACAGGCCAATCCTACGAGCAGTACTTC. As protein: CASSRTGQSYEQYF.

This clone came up a few times. J is TRBJ2-1 and V is TRBV6-5; no clear D gene. The V gene's germline CDR1 is MNHEY and CDR2 SVGAGI. With 0 bases removed from V and 10 bases from J, the gap between germline ends came to 7 bases. This CDR3 contains 12 residues. The CDR3 reads CASSYSESEQFF. The CDR3 DNA is TGTGCCAGCAGTTACTCTGAGAGCGAGCAGTTCTTC.

The rearrangement joins TRBV27 to TRBJ2-2, with TRBD2 identical over 9 bases. The CDR3 sequence is 13 residues long. V dropped 5 bases and J dropped 6; count of bases not matched to a gene: 1. CDR1 and CDR2 (germline): MNHEY, SMNVEV (reference sequence). This CDR3 reads CASSRLAAGELFF. CDR3 coding DNA: TGTGCCAGCAGTCGACTAGCGGCCGGGGAGCTGTTTTTT.

This chain joins TRBV4-1 and TRBJ2-7, with 7 bases identical to TRBD1. The CDR3 spans 15 residues. CDR1 and CDR2 (germline): MGHRA, YSYEKL. V was clipped by 1 base and J by 2 bases; unmatched bases: 5. This chain's CDR3 is CASSQGAGGPYEQYF. The CDR3 DNA reads as TGCGCCAGCAGCCAAGGGGCAGGGGGACCCTACGAGCAGTACTTC.

The rearrangement uses TRBV19 and TRBJ2-3, with D tentatively TRBD2 (6 bases). Trimming removed 7 bases at V and 2 bases at J, with 13 bases between. The CDR3 contains 14 residues. Germline lookup yields CDR1 LNHDA and CDR2 SQIVND (reference sequence). The CDR3 here is CASTAGTFTDTQYF. The DNA for the CDR3 is TGTGCCAGTACCGCCGGGACTTTCACAGATACGCAGTATTTT. The variable domain in full, completed from reference TRBV19 and TRBJ2-3, reads DGGITQSPKYLFRKEGQNVTLSCEQNLNHDAMYWYRQDPGQGLRLIYYSQIVNDFQKGDIAEGYSVSREKKESFPLTVTSAQKNPTAFYLCASTAGTFTDTQYFGPGTRLTVL.

This sequence joins TRBV13 and TRBJ1-4; possibly TRBD1 for D (6 bases). Trimming took off 2 bases at V and 4 bases at J, with 14 bases between the two ends. Germline V gene data show CDR1 as PRHDT and CDR2 as FYEKMQ (reference sequence). CDR3 length equals 16 residues. The CDR3 is CASSLSSDSYNEKLFF. CDR3 nucleotides: TGTGCCAGCAGCTTATCCTCGGACAGCTATAATGAAAAACTGTTTTTT.

V is TRBV18 and J is TRBJ2-6; TRBD1 aligns across 8 bases. The V gene's germline CDR1 is KGHSH and CDR2 LQKENI. The CDR3 has 19 amino acids. V dropped 2 bases and J dropped 1; count of bases not matched to a gene: 10. CDR3 region: CASSPFQDREGSGANVLTF. In DNA, the CDR3 is TGTGCCAGCTCACCATTCCAGGACAGGGAAGGGTCTGGGGCCAACGTCCTGACTTTC.

CDR3 coding DNA: TGTGCCAGCAGTACTCGGGGTAGCGGGGCGGGCGCAGATACGCAGTATTTT. This translates into CASSTRGSGAGADTQYF. The genes are TRBV28 and TRBJ2-3, with 8 bases matching TRBD2. The ends lost 5 bases at V and 4 bases at J; junction bases unmatched: 14. The germline CDR1 and CDR2 sequences are MDHEN and SYDVKM. The CDR3 runs to 17 residues.

This clone was observed a handful of times. V and J are TRBV5-4 and TRBJ1-1; TRBD1 aligns across 8 bases. V lost 1 base, J lost 8 bases, and 7 bases stayed unmatched. The CDR3 covers 14 residues. From germline, CDR1 is SGHNT and CDR2 YYREEE (reference sequence). CDR3 coding DNA: TGTGCCAGCAGCTTGAGGAGGCAGGGGGCGGAAGCTTTCTTT. Residues: CASSLRRQGAEAFF.

This chain uses TRBV19 with TRBJ1-2; D call uncertain. V was trimmed by 4 bases and J by 8 bases, leaving 8 bases between them. This CDR3 is built from 11 residues. The germline V gene has CDR1 LNHDA and CDR2 SQIVND (reference sequence). The CDR3 region has the DNA TGTGCCAGTAGTACCCCTCTGGGCTACACCTTC. It is translated as CASSTPLGYTF.

The rearrangement joins TRBV19 to TRBJ1-5; tentatively, D is TRBD1 (6 bases). V dropped 4 bases and J dropped 0 bases, with 10 bases sitting between them. Per germline, CDR1 LNHDA and CDR2 SQIVND (reference sequence). This CDR3 is 15 amino acids long. CDR3 in amino acids: CASSTRGGSNQPQHF. In DNA form, the CDR3 reads TGTGCCAGTAGTACGAGAGGGGGTAGCAATCAGCCCCAGCATTTT.